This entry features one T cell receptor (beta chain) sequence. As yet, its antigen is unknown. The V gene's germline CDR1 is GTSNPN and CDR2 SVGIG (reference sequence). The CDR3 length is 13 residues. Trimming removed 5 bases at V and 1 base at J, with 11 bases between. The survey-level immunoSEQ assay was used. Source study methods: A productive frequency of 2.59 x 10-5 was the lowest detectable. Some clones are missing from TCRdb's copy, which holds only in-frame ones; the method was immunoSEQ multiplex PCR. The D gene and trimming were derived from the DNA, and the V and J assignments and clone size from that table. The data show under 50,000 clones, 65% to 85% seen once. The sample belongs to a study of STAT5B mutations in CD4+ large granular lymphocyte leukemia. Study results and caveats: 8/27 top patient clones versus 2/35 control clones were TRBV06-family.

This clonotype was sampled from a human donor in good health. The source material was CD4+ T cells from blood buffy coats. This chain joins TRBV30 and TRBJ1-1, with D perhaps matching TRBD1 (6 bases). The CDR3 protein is CAWARTANTEAFF. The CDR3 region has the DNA TGTGCCTGGGCCAGGACAGCGAACACTGAAGCTTTCTTT.